This TCR beta chain stems from a study of pediatric ulcerative colitis. Looking at the study overall: Disease was pancolitis in under 10 and left-sided in two, histology-confirmed.

V lost 4 bases, J lost 7 bases, and 7 bases stayed unmatched. This CDR3 comprises 13 residues. CDR1 and CDR2 from the germline V gene are GTSNPN and SVGIG (reference sequence). This clone showed up just a few times. Only in-frame clones appear in the TCRdb table, and some are missing; sequencing was by immunoSEQ multiplex PCR. The sample consists of around 61,000 clones, less than 90% of them appearing once. What was sequenced was blood. This sequence joins TRBV30 and TRBJ1-5, with TRBD1 matching over 7 bases. The receptor was isolated from a boy aged 5-17 years with severe ulcerative colitis. The CDR3 region has the DNA TGTGCCTGGACTGGAGGGGGCGGACAGCCCCAGCATTTT. Amino acids: CAWTGGGGQPQHF.